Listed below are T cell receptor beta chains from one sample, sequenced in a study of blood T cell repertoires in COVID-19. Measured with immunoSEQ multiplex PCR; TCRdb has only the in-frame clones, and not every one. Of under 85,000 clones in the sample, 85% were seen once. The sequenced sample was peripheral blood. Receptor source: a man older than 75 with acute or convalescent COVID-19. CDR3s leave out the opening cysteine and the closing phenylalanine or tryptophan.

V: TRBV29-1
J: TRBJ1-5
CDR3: SVRQGNQPQH

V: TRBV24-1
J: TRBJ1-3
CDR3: AADTSQVPSGNTIY

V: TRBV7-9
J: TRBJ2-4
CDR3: ASSLGDGRAGAKNIQY

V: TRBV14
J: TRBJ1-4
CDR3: ASSQEGQGMRKKLF

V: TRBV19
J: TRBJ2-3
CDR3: ASSNSGHSTDTQY

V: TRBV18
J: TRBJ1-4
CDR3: ASSPHLRTQTRANEKLF

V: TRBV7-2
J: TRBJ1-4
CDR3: ASSPDRGDRLF

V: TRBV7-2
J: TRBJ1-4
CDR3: ASSARRTSNEKLF

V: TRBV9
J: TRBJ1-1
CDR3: ASSARRDSFNTEAF

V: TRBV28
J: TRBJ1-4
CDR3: ASSRQGSREKLF

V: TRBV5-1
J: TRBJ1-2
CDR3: ASSLGTANYGYT

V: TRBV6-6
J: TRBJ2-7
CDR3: ASCPWDRLYEQY

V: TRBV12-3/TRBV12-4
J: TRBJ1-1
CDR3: ASSLSLPAEAF

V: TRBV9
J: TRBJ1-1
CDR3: ASSREPNTEAF

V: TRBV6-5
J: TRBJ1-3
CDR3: ASRGSSGNTIY

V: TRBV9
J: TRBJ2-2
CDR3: ASSVGLAGGSYTGELF

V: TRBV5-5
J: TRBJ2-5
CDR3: ASSPGDRGRGETQY

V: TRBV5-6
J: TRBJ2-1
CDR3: ASSLRTFSSYNEQF

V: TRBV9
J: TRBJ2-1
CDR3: ASSAASGLYNEQF

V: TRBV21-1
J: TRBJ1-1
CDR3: ASSKSEGQGMNTEAF

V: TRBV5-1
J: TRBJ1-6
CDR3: ASSLYRDSDNSPLH

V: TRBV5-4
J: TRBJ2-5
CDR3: ASSQQGADETQY

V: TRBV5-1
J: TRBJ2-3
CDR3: ASSDNGVSTDTQY

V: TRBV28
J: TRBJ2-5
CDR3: ASSLFRTSAETQY

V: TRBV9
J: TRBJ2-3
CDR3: ASSVARDTQY

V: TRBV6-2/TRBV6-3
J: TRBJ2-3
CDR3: ASSYRGPDTQY

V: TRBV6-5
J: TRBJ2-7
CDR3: ASSYRGTRGYEQY

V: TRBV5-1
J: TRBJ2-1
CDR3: ASSLVWTGGGNEQF

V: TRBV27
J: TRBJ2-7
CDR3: ATRTSGLAGEQY

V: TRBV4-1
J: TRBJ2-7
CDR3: ASSQDYGEQY

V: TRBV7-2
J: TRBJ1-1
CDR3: ASSFQGSTEAF

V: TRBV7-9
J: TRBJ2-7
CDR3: ASVRGGGSYEQY

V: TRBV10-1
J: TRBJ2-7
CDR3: ASKIPRVQGTYEQY

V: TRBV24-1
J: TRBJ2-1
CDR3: ATSDSGGTRSYNEQF

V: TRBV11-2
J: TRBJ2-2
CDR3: ASSLLATGELF

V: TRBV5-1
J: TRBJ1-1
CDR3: ASSLDRAGEAF

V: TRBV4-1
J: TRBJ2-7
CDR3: ASSQGSGAYEQY

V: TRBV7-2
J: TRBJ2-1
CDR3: ASSPLVGRGNNEQF

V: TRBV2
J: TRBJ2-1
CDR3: ASSEYWAGGYNEQF

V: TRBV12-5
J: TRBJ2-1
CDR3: ASGLEASGRLDEQF

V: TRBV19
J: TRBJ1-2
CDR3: ASSRGPYGYT